This TCR beta chain comes out of a study of human T cells and chemical hapten exposure. Study-level information: Mostly female patients had alopecia areata, totalis or universalis.

Time point reported: pre-sensitization, week 0. Treatment noted: therapeutic diphenylcyclopropenone sensitization with weekly scalp DPC. Trimming removed 5 bases from V and 11 bases from J; junction bases left unmatched: 10. This CDR3 has 15 amino acids. Germline lookup yields CDR1 SEHNR and CDR2 FQNEAQ (reference sequence). Per the original methods: Sample TCR counts, which ranged from 23,224 to 690,600, had a median of 95,638. A single record per CDR3 protein comes from TCRdb applying MiXCR to the RACE reads. These V and J calls derive from TCRdb rather than the authors' analysis. The sample contains 280,000 or so distinct CDR3 sequences, roughly 7.7% of which appear only once.

The rearrangement links TRBV7-9 to TRBJ1-6; 9 bases are a match to TRBD1. The TCR sequence derives from a man between 18 and 35 years old with alopecia areata. Some clones in this sample may be carry-over from other donors' samples. The sequenced sample was whole blood, obtained in connection with sensitization to the hapten diphenylcyclopropenone (DPC). Written as DNA, the CDR3 is TGTGCCAGCAGCACCTGGACAGGGGAGAGGACACCCCTCCACTTT. As protein: CASSTWTGERTPLHF.